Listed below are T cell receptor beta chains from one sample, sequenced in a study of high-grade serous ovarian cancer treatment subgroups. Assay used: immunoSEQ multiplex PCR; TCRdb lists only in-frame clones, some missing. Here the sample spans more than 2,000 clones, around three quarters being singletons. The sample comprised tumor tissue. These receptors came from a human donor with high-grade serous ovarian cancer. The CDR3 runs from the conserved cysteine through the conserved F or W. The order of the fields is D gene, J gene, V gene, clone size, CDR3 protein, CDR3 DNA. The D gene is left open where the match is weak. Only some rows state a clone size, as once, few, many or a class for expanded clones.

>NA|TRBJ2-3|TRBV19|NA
CASSSIRGLTDTQYF
TGTGCCAGTAGTTCGATCCGGGGGCTTACAGATACGCAGTATTTT
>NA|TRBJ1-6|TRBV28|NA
CASTLGGADSPLHF
TGTGCCAGCACCCTGGGGGGGGCCGATTCACCCCTCCACTTT
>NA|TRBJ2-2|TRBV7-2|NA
CASSLGVGGELFF
TGTGCCAGCAGCCTTGGGGTTGGCGGGGAGCTGTTTTTT
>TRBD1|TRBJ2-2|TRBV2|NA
CASSSSRDRGRAGELFF
TGTGCCAGCAGTTCTTCCCGGGACAGGGGGCGGGCCGGGGAGCTGTTTTTT
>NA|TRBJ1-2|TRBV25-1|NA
CASSDRVDYGYTF
TGTGCCAGCAGTGACAGGGTGGACTATGGCTACACCTTC
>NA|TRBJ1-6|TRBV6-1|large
CASRDNYNSPLHF
TGTGCCAGCAGGGACAACTATAATTCACCCCTCCACTTT
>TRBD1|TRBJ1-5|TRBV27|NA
CASRPRQTGSYSNQPQHF
TGTGCCAGCAGACCAAGACAGACAGGGTCCTATAGCAATCAGCCCCAGCATTTT
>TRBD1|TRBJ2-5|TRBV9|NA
CASSKTGQGAVGTQYF
TGTGCCAGCAGCAAAACGGGACAGGGGGCGGTGGGGACCCAGTACTTC
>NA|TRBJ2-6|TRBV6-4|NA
CASSYRDSGANVLTF
TGTGCCAGCAGCTACAGGGACTCTGGGGCCAACGTCCTGACTTTC
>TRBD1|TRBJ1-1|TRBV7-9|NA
CASSRTGEEAFF
TGTGCCAGCAGCCGGACAGGGGAAGAGGCTTTCTTT
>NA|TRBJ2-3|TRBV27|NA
CASNPTGSRKGRDTQYF
TGTGCCAGCAACCCGACCGGGTCTCGAAAGGGGCGAGATACGCAGTATTTT
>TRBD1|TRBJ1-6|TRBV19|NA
CASSTAGGSISPLHF
TGTGCCAGTAGTACGGCAGGGGGATCTATATCACCCCTCCACTTT
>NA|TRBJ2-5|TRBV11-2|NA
CASSLGGTETQYF
TGTGCCAGCAGCTTAGGAGGGACGGAGACCCAGTACTTC
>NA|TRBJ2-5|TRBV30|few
CAWSVQSSETQYF
TGTGCCTGGAGTGTACAAAGTTCGGAGACCCAGTACTTC
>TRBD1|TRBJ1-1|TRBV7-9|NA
CASSFGQGNTEAFF
TGTGCCAGCAGCTTCGGACAGGGGAACACTGAAGCTTTCTTT
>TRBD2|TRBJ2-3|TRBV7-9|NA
CASSRWSSGGTDTQYF
TGTGCCAGCAGCCGTTGGTCTAGCGGGGGCACAGATACGCAGTATTTT
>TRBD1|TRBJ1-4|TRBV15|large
CATSRDSGRGNEKLFF
TGTGCCACCAGCAGAGATTCGGGCAGGGGGAATGAAAAACTGTTTTTT
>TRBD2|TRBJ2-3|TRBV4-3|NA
CASSETSGGDYTFTDTQYF
TGCGCCAGCAGCGAGACTAGCGGGGGGGATTATACTTTCACAGATACGCAGTATTTT
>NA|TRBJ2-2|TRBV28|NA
CASSPLVANTGELFF
TGTGCCAGCAGCCCACTAGTCGCGAACACCGGGGAGCTGTTTTTT
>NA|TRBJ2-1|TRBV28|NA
CASLEGNTPEQFF
TGTGCCAGTTTAGAGGGGAACACACCGGAACAGTTCTTC
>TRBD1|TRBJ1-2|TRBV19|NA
CASGRQGEGYDYTF
TGTGCCAGTGGCCGACAGGGGGAAGGCTATGACTACACCTTC
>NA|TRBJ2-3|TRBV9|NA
CASSVVMGGTDTQYF
TGTGCCAGCAGCGTAGTGATGGGCGGCACAGATACGCAGTATTTT
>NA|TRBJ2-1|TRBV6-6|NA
CASSRPYNEQFF
TGTGCCAGCAGTCGACCTTACAATGAGCAGTTCTTC
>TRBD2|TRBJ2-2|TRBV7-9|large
CASSSLAGGRTGELFF
TGTGCCAGCAGCTCACTAGCGGGGGGGCGAACCGGGGAGCTGTTTTTT
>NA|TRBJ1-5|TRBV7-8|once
CASSLVVGNQPQHF
TGTGCCAGCAGCTTAGTGGTTGGCAATCAGCCCCAGCATTTT
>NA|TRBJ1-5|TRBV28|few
CASTTTGRQRAPQHF
TGTGCCAGCACCACGACAGGACGCCAGAGAGCGCCCCAGCATTTT
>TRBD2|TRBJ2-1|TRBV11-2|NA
CASSITSGVGNEQFF
TGTGCCAGCAGCATTACTAGCGGGGTCGGTAATGAGCAGTTCTTC
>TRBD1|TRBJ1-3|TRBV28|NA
CASSYGVTGFGNTIYF
TGTGCCAGCAGTTACGGGGTGACAGGGTTTGGAAACACCATATATTTT
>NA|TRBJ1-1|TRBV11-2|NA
CASSLELGMNGQAFF
TGTGCCAGCAGCTTAGAATTGGGCATGAACGGCCAAGCTTTCTTT
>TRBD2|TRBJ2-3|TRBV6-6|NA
CASSSSGGITDTQYF
TGTGCCAGCAGCTCCTCCGGGGGGATTACAGATACGCAGTATTTT
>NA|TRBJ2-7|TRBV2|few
CASNLRFREQYF
TGTGCCAGCAACCTCAGGTTCCGCGAGCAGTACTTC
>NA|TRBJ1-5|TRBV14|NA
CASSSRGRGAREGDQPQHF
TGTGCCAGCAGCTCCCGAGGTCGGGGGGCGCGTGAGGGGGATCAGCCCCAGCATTTT
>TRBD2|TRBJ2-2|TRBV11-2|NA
CASSYTSGGDTGELFF
TGTGCCAGCAGCTATACTAGCGGGGGTGACACCGGGGAGCTGTTTTTT
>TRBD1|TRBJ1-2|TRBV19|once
CASSTGEYGYTF
TGTGCCAGCTCGACAGGGGAATATGGCTACACCTTC
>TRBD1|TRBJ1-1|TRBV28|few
CASSLRQGWGTEAFF
TGTGCCAGCAGTTTAAGACAGGGGTGGGGGACTGAAGCTTTCTTT
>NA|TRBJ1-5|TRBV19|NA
CASSIGRAHSNQPQHF
TGTGCCAGTAGTATTGGCAGGGCCCATAGCAATCAGCCCCAGCATTTT
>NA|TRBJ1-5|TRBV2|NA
CASKGERGTVNQPQHF
TGTGCCAGCAAGGGGGAGAGGGGAACGGTAAATCAGCCCCAGCATTTT
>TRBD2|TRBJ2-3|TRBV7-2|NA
CASSFSAGVTDTQYF
TGTGCCAGCAGCTTCTCAGCGGGGGTCACAGATACGCAGTATTTT
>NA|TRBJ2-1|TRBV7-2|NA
CASSLMYTGNNEQFF
TGTGCCAGCAGCTTAATGTATACGGGAAACAATGAGCAGTTCTTC
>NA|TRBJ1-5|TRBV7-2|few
CASSLGQTQNQPQHF
TGTGCCAGCAGCCTCGGACAGACCCAAAATCAGCCCCAGCATTTT
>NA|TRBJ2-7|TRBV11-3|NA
CAGLHSYEQYF
TGTGCGGGTTTACACTCCTACGAGCAGTACTTC
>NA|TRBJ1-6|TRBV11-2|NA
CASSQGRVPNSPLHF
TGTGCCAGCAGTCAAGGAAGGGTACCAAATTCACCCCTCCACTTT
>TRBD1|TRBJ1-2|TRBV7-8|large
CASSLADRGIGYTF
TGTGCCAGCAGCTTAGCTGACAGGGGGATCGGCTACACCTTC
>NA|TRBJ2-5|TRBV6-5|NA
CASSPSRYQETQYF
TGTGCCAGCAGTCCAAGCAGGTACCAAGAGACCCAGTACTTC
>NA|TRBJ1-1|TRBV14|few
CASSQQVGTEAFF
TGTGCCAGCAGCCAACAGGTAGGAACTGAAGCTTTCTTT
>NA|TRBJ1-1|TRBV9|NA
CASSVTGNTEAFF
TGTGCCAGCAGCGTAACCGGGAACACTGAAGCTTTCTTT
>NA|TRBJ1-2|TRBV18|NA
CASSERENYGYTF
TGTGCCAGCTCTGAGCGGGAGAACTATGGCTACACCTTC
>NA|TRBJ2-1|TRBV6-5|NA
CASSSREAYNEQFF
TGTGCCAGCAGTTCCAGGGAGGCCTACAATGAGCAGTTCTTC
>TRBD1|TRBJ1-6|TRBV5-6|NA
CASSFTGVRNSPLHF
TGTGCCAGCAGCTTCACAGGGGTGAGGAATTCACCCCTCCACTTT
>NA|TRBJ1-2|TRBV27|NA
CASSLSMTKQNYGYTF
TGTGCCAGCAGTTTATCGATGACGAAACAGAATTATGGCTACACCTTC
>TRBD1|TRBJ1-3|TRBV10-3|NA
CAIRQGLGPGNTIYF
TGTGCCATCAGACAGGGGTTGGGCCCGGGAAACACCATATATTTT
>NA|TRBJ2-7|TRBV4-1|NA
CASSPGSTGAYEQYF
TGCGCCAGCAGCCCTGGGTCGACGGGAGCCTACGAGCAGTACTTC
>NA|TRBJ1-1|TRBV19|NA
CAIVTDTEAFF
TGTGCCATCGTCACGGACACTGAAGCTTTCTTT
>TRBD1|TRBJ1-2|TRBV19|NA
CASSISHRGGYGYTF
TGTGCCAGTAGTATCTCCCACAGGGGCGGCTATGGCTACACCTTC
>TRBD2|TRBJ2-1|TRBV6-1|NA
CAIAPLAGGNNEQFF
TGTGCCATCGCCCCCCTAGCGGGAGGTAACAATGAGCAGTTCTTC